The present TCR beta chain was sequenced within a study of T cells in Graves' hyperthyroidism and ophthalmopathy. TCR beta CDR3 region amplification was performed from RNA transcripts. When the TCR CDR3 underwent first-round RT-PCR, the HTBI primer set was used. TCRdb analysed the multiplex PCR reads with MiXCR anew, one entry per CDR3 protein. The sample consists of a few hundred thousand distinct CDR3 sequences, around 42% of them appearing once. This clonotype was recorded many times. Trimming removed 8 bases at V and 2 bases at J, with 9 bases between. The CDR3 sequence is 12 residues long. Germline V gene lookup returns CDR1 MNHNS and CDR2 SASEGT. Graves' hyperthyroidism is called stable when ophthalmopathy does not progress within 18 months.

Source material: peripheral blood or thyroid tissue (not recorded which). The receptor was derived from a young woman with Graves' hyperthyroidism. V usage is TRBV6-1 and J usage is TRBJ1-2; D not certain. The CDR3 sequence is CASGRPNYGYTF. The CDR3 coding sequence is TGTGCCAGCGGGCGGCCAAACTATGGCTACACCTTC.